Presented here are 8 T cell receptor beta chains from one specimen sequenced in a study of tumor-infiltrating lymphocytes in primary liver carcinoma. Germline DNA was also extracted, and blood RNA derived from unsorted whole blood. Total RNA amounting to roughly 450 ng was the source from which TCR beta cDNA was made with a constant-region primer. Library construction for TCR beta comprised three nested multiplex PCR rounds performed with slightly modified ARM-PCR. The first two PCR rounds, nine to ten cycles each, used TRBV1-TRBV30 forward primers and a C-beta reverse primer. TCRdb fed the multiplex PCR reads into MiXCR, producing one record per CDR3 protein. In the table there are fewer than 400,000 distinct CDR3 sequences, roughly 60% of which are singletons. The specimen was peripheral blood. The origin of the receptors is a middle-aged man with primary liver carcinoma and hepatitis B virus infection.

This clonotype has just a few counts. The chain links TRBV25-1 to TRBJ2-7, with 7 bases fitting TRBD2. Germline-derived CDR1 and CDR2 are MGHDK and SYGVNS. The CDR3 loop spans 14 amino acids. V was pared by 1 base and J by 3 bases, with 3 bases of the junction left unmatched. For the CDR3, the DNA is TGTGCCAGCAGTGAATCTCGCGGGAGCTACGAGCAGTACTTC. It is translated as CASSESRGSYEQYF.

This clonotype has ten or more counts. V gene TRBV11-1 combines with J gene TRBJ2-2, with 14 bases aligning to TRBD2. V shed 5 bases and J 4 bases; nucleotides not matched to a gene: 6. Germline CDR1 is SGHAT and CDR2 is FQDESV (reference sequence). The CDR3 totals 17 residues. The CDR3, as DNA: TGTGCCAGCAGCCAGGGACTAGCGGGAGTCAGCACCGGGGAGCTGTTTTTT. Protein: CASSQGLAGVSTGELFF.

This clonotype was counted ten times or more. V usage is TRBV7-8 and J usage is TRBJ2-3, with D unclear. With 0 bases removed from V and 3 bases from J, the gap between germline ends came to 4 bases. Germline-derived CDR1 and CDR2 are SGHVS and FQNEAQ. The CDR3 totals 13 residues. The CDR3 reads CASSLARTDTQYF. DNA of the CDR3: TGTGCCAGCAGCTTAGCTAGAACAGATACGCAGTATTTT.

Worth noting for this clonotype: A clone one base away is much larger, so this may be a read error. This likely comes from a read error, as the CDR3 has no conserved phenylalanine or tryptophan at its end. V usage is TRBV29-1 and J usage is TRBJ2-2, with 7 bases identical to TRBD1. CDR3 size: 14 residues. Germline CDR1 and CDR2: SQVTM and ANQGSEA. J lost 0 bases, V lost 7 bases, and 5 bases had no gene match. The DNA for the CDR3 is TGCAGCGCGGGACAGCGACCGAACACCGGGGAGCTGTTTCTT. Protein product: CSAGQRPNTGELFL.

About this clonotype itself: The missing conserved phenylalanine or tryptophan at the end of this CDR3 makes a read error likely. Because the CDR3's place on the DNA is in doubt, the DNA is left out and the CDR3 is given as listed by TCRdb. The V gene is TRBV11-3, the J gene TRBJ2-1; no check of the table's D call, TRBD1, against the DNA was made. Germline values: CDR1 SGHNT, CDR2 YENEEA. The length of the CDR3 is 18 amino acids, counting both ends. CDR3 protein: CASSLGTPTGTLYNEQFL.

The rearrangement links TRBV6-6 to TRBJ2-7; TRBD2 matches 11 bases. Germline V gene lookup returns CDR1 MNHNY and CDR2 SVGAGI (reference sequence). CDR3 size: 16 residues. J gave up 3 bases and V 8 bases, and 12 bases lay outside the gene matches. The DNA of the CDR3 is TGTGCCAGCGGTACGGGACTAGCGGAGCGCAACTACGAGCAGTACTTC. Encoded protein: CASGTGLAERNYEQYF.

About this clonotype: A read error is possible here, since a much larger clone lies one base away. This sequence joins TRBV29-1 and TRBJ1-2, with no clear D. The germline gives CDR1 SQVTM, CDR2 ANQGSEA. The CDR3 spans 11 residues. Trimming shortened V by 5 bases and J by 6 bases, and 10 bases separated the two germline ends. This CDR3 is CSVRSDHGYTF. In DNA form, the CDR3 reads TGCAGCGTTCGCTCCGATCATGGCTACACCTTC.

Details on this clonotype: This CDR3 fails to terminate in the conserved phenylalanine or tryptophan, so it likely reflects a read error. The chain joins TRBV10-3 to TRBJ2-1, with D uncertain. The CDR3 contains 16 residues. V lost 1 base, J lost 3 bases, and 13 bases lay in between. Germline V gives CDR1 ENHRY, CDR2 SYGVKD. The CDR3 loop reads CAISELRGNLYNEQFI. CDR3 in DNA: TGTGCCATCAGTGAGTTACGTGGGAATCTCTACAATGAGCAGTTCATC.